Below, 3 T cell receptor beta chains from the same sample are listed, as sequenced in a study of blood T cells in healthy people across ages. Next came a second PCR, run for 7 to 11 cycles, which used a sample-barcoded 5' primer along with a J-beta primer mix. TCRdb itself ran the 5' RACE reads through MiXCR, one entry per CDR3 protein. The data hold approximately 670,000 distinct CDR3 sequences, with roughly 43% observed a single time. The sample consisted of blood. The source of these receptors is a man older than 75 in good health.

The V gene is TRBV20-1, the J gene TRBJ1-1; D is possibly TRBD1 (6 bases). The germline V gene has CDR1 DFQATT and CDR2 SNEGSKA (reference sequence). The V and J ends lost 0 bases and 8 bases respectively, with 19 bases between them. This CDR3 region has 15 residues. Here the CDR3 DNA reads TGCAGTGCTAGAGAGGGGGGGGCGCGGGGCCGAGAAGCTTTCTTT. Translating gives CSAREGGARGREAFF.

About this clonotype itself: A read error may be the cause here, since a much bigger clone is one base away. The rearrangement links TRBV15 to TRBJ2-7; 9 bases align to TRBD1. Per the germline V gene, CDR1 is LNHNV and CDR2 is YYDKDF (reference sequence). The CDR3 spans 15 residues. The CDR3 DNA reads TGTGCCTCCAGCACCTTGGACAGGGGCTCCTACGAGCAGTACTTC. Its protein is CASSTLDRGSYEQYF.

The chain recombines TRBV20-1 with TRBJ1-5, with D possibly being TRBD1 (6 bases). The CDR3 covers 12 residues. Germline V CDR1 and CDR2: DFQATT, SNEGSKA (reference sequence). The ends were cut back, 6 bases at V and 5 bases at J, with 11 bases in the middle. The CDR3, as DNA: TGCAGTGCCACAGGGTTGGATCAGCCCCAGCATTTT. Encoded protein: CSATGLDQPQHF.